The 28 T cell receptor beta chains presented below share a single source sample, sequenced in a study of blood T cell repertoires in COVID-19. Some clones are missing from TCRdb's copy, which holds only in-frame ones; the method was immunoSEQ multiplex PCR. The sample carries 300,000 to 350,000 clones, 90% recorded once. Sequencing was done on a sample of peripheral blood. These receptors were collected from a woman between 25 and 40 years old with COVID-19, enrolled during active disease.

The chain is built from TRBV11-2 and TRBJ2-7; TRBD1 matches at 9 bases. CDR3 length: 16 residues. V lost 7 bases to trimming and J lost 0 bases; unmatched junction nucleotides: 10. Germline V gene sequence: CDR1 SGHAT, CDR2 FQNNGV. As DNA, the CDR3 is TGTGCCAGCATCCCTGACGGGACAGGGATCTCCTACGAGCAGTACTTC. Its protein is CASIPDGTGISYEQYF.

The chain is built from TRBV7-2 and TRBJ2-1; D might be TRBD2 (5 bases). Germline values: CDR1 SGHTA, CDR2 FQGNSA. V lost 2 bases to trimming and J lost 4 bases, with 12 bases between them. The CDR3 consists of 15 residues. This chain's CDR3 is CASSLQTTSYNEQFF. For the CDR3, the DNA is TGTGCCAGCAGCTTACAGACTACCTCATACAATGAGCAGTTCTTC.

The chain carries TRBV6-5 and TRBJ1-2, with 10 bases fitting TRBD1. This CDR3 contains 16 residues. The J segment lost 5 bases and the V segment lost 4 bases, leaving 10 bases of the junction unmatched. CDR1 and CDR2 (germline): MNHEY, SVGAGI. CDR3 sequence: CASSSPRQGANYGYTF. The CDR3 DNA sequence: TGTGCCAGCAGTTCCCCGAGACAGGGGGCAAATTATGGCTACACCTTC.

The chain is built from TRBV19 and TRBJ1-4, with 7 bases fitting TRBD1. Germline assignment: CDR1 LNHDA and CDR2 SQIVND (reference sequence). Trimming cost V 4 bases and J 0 bases; bases outside gene matches: 8. The CDR3 runs 17 residues. CDR3 DNA: TGTGCCAGTAGTAGCCCGAGGACAGGAACAACTAATGAAAAACTGTTTTTT. Its protein is CASSSPRTGTTNEKLFF.

This chain links TRBV7-3 with TRBJ2-7; D is possibly TRBD1 (6 bases). Trimming cost V 3 bases and J 0 bases, with 12 bases left between them. This CDR3 comprises 15 residues. Germline CDR1 is SGHTA and CDR2 is FQGTGA. CDR3: CASSFLGGSSYEQYF. The CDR3 nucleotides are TGTGCCAGCAGCTTCCTAGGGGGTTCCTCCTACGAGCAGTACTTC.

This clone appeared once. The V call is TRBV7-2, the J call TRBJ2-5, with D unresolved. The CDR3 runs 12 residues. The germline V gene has CDR1 SGHTA and CDR2 FQGNSA. Trimming stripped 1 base from V and 13 bases from J, with 13 bases between. CDR3 region: CASSLVAYPRYF. The CDR3, as DNA: TGTGCCAGCAGCTTAGTGGCCTACCCTAGGTACTTC.

The V and J genes are TRBV5-6 and TRBJ1-1; 8 nucleotides agree with TRBD1. Trimming cost V 4 bases and J 5 bases; bases outside gene matches: 13. This CDR3 comprises 16 residues. Looked up from germline, CDR1 is SGHDT and CDR2 is YYEEEE. The DNA for the CDR3 is TGTGCCAGCAGCGCTTCTGACAGGGGTCTCTTAACTGAAGCTTTCTTT. Residues: CASSASDRGLLTEAFF.

CDR3 loop: CATPDSKRGYTF. The CDR3 nucleotides read TGTGCCACCCCTGACTCTAAGCGGGGCTACACCTTC. The rearrangement uses TRBV2 and TRBJ1-2, with no clear D. The CDR3 runs 12 residues. Germline loops: CDR1 SNHLY, CDR2 FYNNEI. Trimming stripped 10 bases from V and 8 bases from J, with 17 bases between.

The V and J genes are TRBV21-1 and TRBJ2-7; TRBD2, the D gene given by the table, was not confirmed from the DNA. TRBV21-1 is a documented pseudogene. The CDR3 has 18 residues. CDR3 in amino acids: CASSKGGGALARSYEQYF. CDR3 DNA: TGTGCCAGCAGCAAAGGAGGAGGGGCGCTGGCGAGATCCTACGAGCAGTACTTC.

The rearrangement joins TRBV5-6 to TRBJ2-3; 8 bases fit TRBD2. The CDR3 sequence is 16 residues long. Germline lookup yields CDR1 SGHDT and CDR2 YYEEEE. Losses at the gene ends were 6 bases for V and 6 bases for J; bases not matched to a gene: 15. CDR3 sequence: CASTPAGGRMGDTQYF. CDR3 in DNA: TGTGCCAGCACCCCAGCGGGCGGGAGGATGGGGGATACGCAGTATTTT. Using reference TRBV5-6 and TRBJ2-3 for the parts outside the CDR3, the full variable domain is DAGVTQSPTHLIKTRGQQVTLRCSPKSGHDTVSWYQQALGQGPQFIFQYYEEEERQRGNFPDRFSGHQFPNYSSELNVNALLLGDSALYLCASTPAGGRMGDTQYFGPGTRLTVL.

The rearrangement joins TRBV6-4 to TRBJ2-7, with 7 bases fitting TRBD1. Trimming cost V 8 bases and J 6 bases; bases outside gene matches: 16. Germline CDR1 is MRHNA and CDR2 is SNTAGT. The CDR3 totals 15 residues. CDR3 nucleotide sequence: TGTGCCAGCTCTGAAGTAGGGGGCCCATTCGGCGAGCAGTACTTC. Protein product: CASSEVGGPFGEQYF.

This clone was observed a single time. The J gene is TRBJ2-7, the V gene TRBV30; the D gene is possibly TRBD1 (5 bases). The CDR3 loop spans 13 amino acids. Per the germline V gene, CDR1 is GTSNPN and CDR2 is SVGIG (reference sequence). Deletions cut 0 bases from V and 2 bases from J, with 8 bases between. CDR3 sequence reads: CAWSVGQTYEQYF. Here the CDR3 DNA reads TGTGCCTGGAGTGTAGGACAAACCTACGAGCAGTACTTC.

The chain carries TRBV30 and TRBJ1-2, with 7 positions matching TRBD1. After removal of 5 bases from V and 7 bases from J, the junction contained 10 bases not matched to a gene. Germline assignment: CDR1 GTSNPN and CDR2 SVGIG (reference sequence). CDR3 length: 13 residues. CDR3 sequence (DNA): TGTGCCTGGTGCCCGACAGGGTCGAGTGGCTACACCTTC. It translates to CAWCPTGSSGYTF.

This rearrangement joins TRBV3-1 (or the pseudogene TRBV3-2) to TRBJ2-1, with TRBD2 matching over 7 bases. CDR1 and CDR2 (germline): LGHDT, YNNKEL (reference sequence). The length of the CDR3 is 16 residues. The V gene end was trimmed by 3 bases and the J gene end by 6 bases; junction bases not matched to a gene: 11. The CDR3 nucleotides read TGTGCCAGCAGCCAGCCAGCGGGACCTAGGGCCAATGAGCAGTTCTTC. Protein product: CASSQPAGPRANEQFF.

A remark on this clone: Different DNA sequences within this sample yield the same CDR3. V usage is TRBV5-1 and J usage is TRBJ1-5; D ambiguous. V lost 4 bases to trimming and J lost 4 bases, with 9 bases between them. The germline V gene has CDR1 SGHRS and CDR2 YFSETQ. The CDR3 runs to 13 residues. CDR3 in DNA: TGCGCCAGCAGCCTGGGAGTAAATCAGCCCCAGCATTTT. Protein product: CASSLGVNQPQHF.

The V and J genes are TRBV6-6 and TRBJ2-7; 7 positions match TRBD1. Per germline, CDR1 MNHNY and CDR2 SVGAGI (reference sequence). The length of the CDR3 is 16 residues. V dropped 2 bases and J dropped 0; count of bases not matched to a gene: 7. CDR3 loop: CASSYGGQRSSYEQYF. CDR3 nucleotides: TGTGCCAGCAGTTACGGGGGACAGAGGAGCTCCTACGAGCAGTACTTC.

This clone was seen only a few times. The chain is built from TRBV30 and TRBJ1-1, with TRBD1 as a possible D gene (5 bases). CDR3 length equals 12 residues. CDR1 and CDR2 (germline): GTSNPN, SVGIG (reference sequence). V was pared by 7 bases and J by 4 bases, with 13 bases between. This CDR3 is CAFFRGSTEAFF. CDR3 bases: TGTGCCTTTTTCCGGGGGAGCACTGAAGCTTTCTTT.

This chain links TRBV11-2 with TRBJ1-5, with TRBD1 identical over 10 bases. The germline V gene has CDR1 SGHAT and CDR2 FQNNGV. CDR3 size: 14 residues. V shed 3 bases, J shed 5 bases, and the junction held 1 base outside the gene matches. Written as DNA, the CDR3 is TGTGCCAGCAGCTTTGGACAGGGGGATCAGCCCCAGCATTTT. Its translation is CASSFGQGDQPQHF.

This clone was seen a few times. This rearrangement joins TRBV6-2 or TRBV6-3 to TRBJ2-7; the D is unclear. The CDR3 sequence is 15 residues long. Between the trimmed V and J ends, which lost 2 bases and 0 bases, there was a span of 11 bases. Germline V gives CDR1 MNHEY, CDR2 SVGEGT. CDR3 bases: TGTGCCAGCAGTTACGACCAGCGACTCTCCTACGAGCAGTACTTC. Its protein is CASSYDQRLSYEQYF.

This chain connects TRBV2 to TRBJ2-2; D is perhaps TRBD1 (6 bases). This CDR3 is 14 amino acids long. Germline V gene data show CDR1 as SNHLY and CDR2 as FYNNEI. Trimming left V 7 bases short and J 5 bases short, with 14 bases between. The CDR3 reads CASNMAGVTGELFF. In DNA form, the CDR3 reads TGTGCCAGCAATATGGCAGGGGTAACCGGGGAGCTGTTTTTT.

The gene calls are TRBV30 and TRBJ2-1; D unclear. The germline V gene encodes CDR1 GTSNPN and CDR2 SVGIG (reference sequence). Trimming left V 3 bases short and J 5 bases short, with 8 bases between. The CDR3 is 12 amino acids. CDR3 DNA: TGTGCCTGGAGCGCCACAGACAATGAGCAGTTCTTC. It encodes CAWSATDNEQFF.

The V gene is TRBV6-6, the J gene TRBJ2-1; 10 positions agree with TRBD2. This CDR3 has 15 residues. V dropped 4 bases and J dropped 4; count of bases not matched to a gene: 4. Germline V lookup: CDR1 MNHNY, CDR2 SVGAGI (reference sequence). The CDR3 nucleotides are TGTGCCAGCAGTTTAGCGGGAGGAATATACAATGAGCAGTTCTTC. This gives the protein CASSLAGGIYNEQFF.

The chain uses TRBV28 and TRBJ2-3; 9 bases agree with TRBD1. V lost 4 bases to trimming and J lost 4 bases; unmatched junction nucleotides: 12. This CDR3 is 17 amino acids long. Germline values: CDR1 MDHEN, CDR2 SYDVKM. The CDR3 loop is CASSWLAGQGMADTQYF. The CDR3 DNA sequence: TGTGCCAGCAGTTGGTTGGCAGGACAGGGGATGGCAGATACGCAGTATTTT.

The chain links TRBV28 to TRBJ2-5, with D perhaps matching TRBD2 (5 bases). Trimming cost V 2 bases and J 4 bases, with 8 bases left between them. This CDR3 is built from 13 residues. Germline values: CDR1 MDHEN, CDR2 SYDVKM. The CDR3 DNA is TGTGCCAGCAGTTTAGTGGCGGGAGAGACCCAGTACTTC. Translated: CASSLVAGETQYF.

The chain joins TRBV7-9 to TRBJ2-7; D gene unclear. The CDR3 consists of 13 residues. V was pared by 1 base and J by 3 bases, with 7 bases between. Germline values: CDR1 SEHNR, CDR2 FQNEAQ (reference sequence). CDR3 coding DNA: TGTGCCAGCAGCTTAGTCGCAGACTACGAGCAGTACTTC. It codes for CASSLVADYEQYF.

V usage is TRBV7-8 and J usage is TRBJ1-5; unclear D gene. Trimming took 5 bases from V and 6 from J, leaving 17 bases between them. The CDR3 runs 15 residues. CDR1 is SGHVS, CDR2 FQNEAQ, per germline. The CDR3 nucleotides read TGTGCCAGCAGCCCACGTCTTACAGACGGTCAGCCCCAGCATTTT. Translation: CASSPRLTDGQPQHF.

The chain joins TRBV4-1 to TRBJ2-7, with D uncertain. Germline V gene sequence: CDR1 MGHRA, CDR2 YSYEKL. The CDR3 sequence is 13 residues long. Trimming pared 6 bases from V and 0 bases from J, leaving 9 bases between. CDR3 in DNA: TGCGCCAGCAGAAGCCCGTCCTCCTACGAGCAGTACTTC. It specifies CASRSPSSYEQYF.

The chain employs TRBV3-1 (or the pseudogene TRBV3-2) and TRBJ2-2, with 11 bases fitting TRBD2. Per germline, CDR1 LGHDT and CDR2 YNNKEL (reference sequence). The V segment lost 2 bases and the J segment 1 base; nucleotides outside the gene matches: 3. The CDR3 extends over 17 amino acids. As DNA, the CDR3 is TGTGCCAGCAGCCAAATAGCGGGAGGGGTGAACACCGGGGAGCTGTTTTTT. Encoded protein: CASSQIAGGVNTGELFF.